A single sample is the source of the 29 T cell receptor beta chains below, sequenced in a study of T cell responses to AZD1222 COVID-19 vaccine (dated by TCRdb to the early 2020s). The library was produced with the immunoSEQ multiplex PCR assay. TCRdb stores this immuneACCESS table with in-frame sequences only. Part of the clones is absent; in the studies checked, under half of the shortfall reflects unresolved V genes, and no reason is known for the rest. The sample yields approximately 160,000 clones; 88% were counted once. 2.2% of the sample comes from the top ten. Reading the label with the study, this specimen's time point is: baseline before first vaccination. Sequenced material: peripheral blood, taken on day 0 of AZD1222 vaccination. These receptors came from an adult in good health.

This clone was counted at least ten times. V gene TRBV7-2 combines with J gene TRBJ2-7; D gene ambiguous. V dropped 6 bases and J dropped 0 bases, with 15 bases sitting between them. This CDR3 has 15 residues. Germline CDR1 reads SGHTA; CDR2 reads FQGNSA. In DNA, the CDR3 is TGTGCCAGCAGTTCACCTTTAGGGATCTCCTACGAGCAGTACTTC. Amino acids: CASSSPLGISYEQYF.

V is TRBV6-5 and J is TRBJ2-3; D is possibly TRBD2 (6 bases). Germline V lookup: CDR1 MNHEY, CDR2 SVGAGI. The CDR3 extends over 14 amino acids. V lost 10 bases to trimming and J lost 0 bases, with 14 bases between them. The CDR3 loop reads CATRGGYSTDTQYF. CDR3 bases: TGTGCCACCCGTGGGGGGTATAGCACAGATACGCAGTATTTT.

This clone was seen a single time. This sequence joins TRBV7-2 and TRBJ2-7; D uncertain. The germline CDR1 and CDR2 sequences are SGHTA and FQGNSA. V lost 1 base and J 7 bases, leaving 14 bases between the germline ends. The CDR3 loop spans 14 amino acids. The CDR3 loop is CASSLDPRPREQYF. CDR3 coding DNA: TGTGCCAGCAGCTTAGATCCCCGCCCTCGAGAGCAGTACTTC.

In nucleotides, the CDR3 is TGCGCCAGCAGTCAATCTTACAAGCACAGGAGCCTGAACACCGGGGAGCTGTTTTTT. Residues: CASSQSYKHRSLNTGELFF. The chain recombines TRBV23-1 with TRBJ2-2, with D possibly being TRBD1 (5 bases). TRBV23-1 is classed as an ORF, of uncertain function. The CDR3 runs to 19 residues. V lost 0 bases and J lost 1, with 18 bases in between.

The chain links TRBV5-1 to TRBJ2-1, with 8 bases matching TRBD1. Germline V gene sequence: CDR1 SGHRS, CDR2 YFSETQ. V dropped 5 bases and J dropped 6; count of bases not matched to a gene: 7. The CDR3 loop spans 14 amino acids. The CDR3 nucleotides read TGCGCCAGCAGTTTGCAGGGGGCGATCAATGAGCAGTTCTTC. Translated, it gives CASSLQGAINEQFF.

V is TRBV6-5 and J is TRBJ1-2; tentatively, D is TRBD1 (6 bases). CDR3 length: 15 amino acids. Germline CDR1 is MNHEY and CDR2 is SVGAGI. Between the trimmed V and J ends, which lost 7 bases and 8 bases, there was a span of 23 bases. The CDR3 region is CASKTNGGGGGGYTF. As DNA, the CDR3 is TGTGCCAGCAAAACGAATGGAGGGGGAGGAGGGGGCTACACCTTC.

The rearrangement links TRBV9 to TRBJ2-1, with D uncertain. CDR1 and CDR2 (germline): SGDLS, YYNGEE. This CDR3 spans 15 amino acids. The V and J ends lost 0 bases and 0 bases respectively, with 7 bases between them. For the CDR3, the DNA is TGTGCCAGCAGCGTAGGATCTAGCTCCTACAATGAGCAGTTCTTC. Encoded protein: CASSVGSSSYNEQFF. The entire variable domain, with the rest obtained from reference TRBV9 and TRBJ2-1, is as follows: DSGVTQTPKHLITATGQRVTLRCSPRSGDLSVYWYQQSLDQGLQFLIQYYNGEERAKGNILERFSAQQFPDLHSELNLSSLELGDSALYFCASSVGSSSYNEQFFGPGTRLTVL.

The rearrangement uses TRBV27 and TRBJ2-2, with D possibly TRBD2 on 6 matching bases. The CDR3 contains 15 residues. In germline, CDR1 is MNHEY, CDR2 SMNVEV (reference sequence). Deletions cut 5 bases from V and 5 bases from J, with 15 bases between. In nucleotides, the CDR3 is TGTGCCAGCAGTCCCCTGGAGGGCCGGACCGGGGAGCTGTTTTTT. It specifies CASSPLEGRTGELFF.

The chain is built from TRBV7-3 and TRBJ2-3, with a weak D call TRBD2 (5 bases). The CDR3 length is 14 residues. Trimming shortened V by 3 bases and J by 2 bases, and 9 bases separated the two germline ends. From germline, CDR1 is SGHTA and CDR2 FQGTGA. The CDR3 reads CASSFRDLTDTQYF. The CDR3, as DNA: TGTGCCAGCAGCTTCCGGGATCTCACAGATACGCAGTATTTT.

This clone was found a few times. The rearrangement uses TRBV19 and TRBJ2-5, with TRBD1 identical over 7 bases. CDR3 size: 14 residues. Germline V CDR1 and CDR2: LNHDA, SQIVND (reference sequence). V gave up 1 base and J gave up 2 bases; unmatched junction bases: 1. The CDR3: CASSIGTGQETQYF. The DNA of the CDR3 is TGTGCCAGTAGTATAGGGACAGGTCAAGAGACCCAGTACTTC.

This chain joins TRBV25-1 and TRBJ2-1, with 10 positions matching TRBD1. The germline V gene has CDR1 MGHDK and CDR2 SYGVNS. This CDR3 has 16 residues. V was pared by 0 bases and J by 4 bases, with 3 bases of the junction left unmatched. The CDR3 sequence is CASSEYPGQGYNEQFF. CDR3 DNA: TGTGCCAGCAGTGAATACCCGGGACAGGGGTACAATGAGCAGTTCTTC.

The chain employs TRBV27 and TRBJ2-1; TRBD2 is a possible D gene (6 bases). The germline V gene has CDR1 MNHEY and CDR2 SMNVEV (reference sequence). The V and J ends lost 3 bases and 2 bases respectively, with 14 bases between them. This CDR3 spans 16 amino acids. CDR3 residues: CASSFQWGDPYNEQFF. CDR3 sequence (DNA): TGTGCCAGCAGTTTTCAGTGGGGGGACCCCTACAATGAGCAGTTCTTC.

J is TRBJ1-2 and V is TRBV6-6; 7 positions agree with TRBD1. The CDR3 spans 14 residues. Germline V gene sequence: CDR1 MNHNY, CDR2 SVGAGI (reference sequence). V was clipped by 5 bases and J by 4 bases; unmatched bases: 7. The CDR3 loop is CASSIDREGYGYTF. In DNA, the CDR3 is TGTGCCAGCAGTATTGACAGGGAGGGCTATGGCTACACCTTC.

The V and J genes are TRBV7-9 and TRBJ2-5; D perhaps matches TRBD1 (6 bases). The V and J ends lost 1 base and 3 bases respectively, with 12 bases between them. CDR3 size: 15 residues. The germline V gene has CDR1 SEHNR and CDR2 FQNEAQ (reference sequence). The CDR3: CASSLVGRGEETQYF. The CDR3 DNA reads TGTGCCAGCAGCTTAGTCGGCAGGGGAGAAGAGACCCAGTACTTC.

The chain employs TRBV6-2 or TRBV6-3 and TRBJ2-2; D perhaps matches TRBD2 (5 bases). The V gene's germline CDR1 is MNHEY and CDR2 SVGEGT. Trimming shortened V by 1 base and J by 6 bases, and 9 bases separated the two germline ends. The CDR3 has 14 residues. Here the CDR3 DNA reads TGTGCCAGCAGTTACTTGAGCGGCGCCGGGGAGCTGTTTTTT. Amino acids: CASSYLSGAGELFF.

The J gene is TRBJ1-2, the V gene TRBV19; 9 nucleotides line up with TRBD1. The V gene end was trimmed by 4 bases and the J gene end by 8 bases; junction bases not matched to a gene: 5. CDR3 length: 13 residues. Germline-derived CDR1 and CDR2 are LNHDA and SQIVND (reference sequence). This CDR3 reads CASSTQDRGGYTF. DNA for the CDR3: TGTGCCAGTAGTACCCAAGACAGGGGGGGCTACACCTTC.

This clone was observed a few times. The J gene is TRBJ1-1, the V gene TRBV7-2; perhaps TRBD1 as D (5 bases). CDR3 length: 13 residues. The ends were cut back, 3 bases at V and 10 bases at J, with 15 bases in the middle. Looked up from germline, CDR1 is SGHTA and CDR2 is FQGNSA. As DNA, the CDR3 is TGTGCCAGCAGCTTGGAACCAGGGATAAGAGCTTTCTTT. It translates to CASSLEPGIRAFF. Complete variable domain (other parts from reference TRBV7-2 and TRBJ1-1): GAGVSQSPSNKVTEKGKDVELRCDPISGHTALYWYRQSLGQGLEFLIYFQGNSAPDKSGLPSDRFSAERTGGSVSTLTIQRTQQEDSAVYLCASSLEPGIRAFFGQGTRLTVV.

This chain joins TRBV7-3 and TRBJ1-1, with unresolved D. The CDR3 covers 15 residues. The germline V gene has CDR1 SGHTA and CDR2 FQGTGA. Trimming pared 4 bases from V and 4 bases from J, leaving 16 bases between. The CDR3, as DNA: TGTGCCAGCAGCTCCCGTGGCCCCCCTCGCACTGAAGCTTTCTTT. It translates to CASSSRGPPRTEAFF.

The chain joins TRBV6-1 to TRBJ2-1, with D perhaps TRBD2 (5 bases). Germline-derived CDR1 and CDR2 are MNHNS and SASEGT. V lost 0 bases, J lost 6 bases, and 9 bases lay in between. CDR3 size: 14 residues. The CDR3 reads CASSEAGVRNEQFF. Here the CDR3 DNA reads TGTGCCAGCAGTGAAGCGGGAGTCCGCAATGAGCAGTTCTTC.

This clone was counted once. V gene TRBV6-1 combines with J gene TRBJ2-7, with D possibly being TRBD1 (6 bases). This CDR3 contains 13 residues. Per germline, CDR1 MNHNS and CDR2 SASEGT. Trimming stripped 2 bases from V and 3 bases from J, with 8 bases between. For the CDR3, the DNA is TGTGCCAGCAGTGAAACACAGGGCTACGAGCAGTACTTC. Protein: CASSETQGYEQYF.

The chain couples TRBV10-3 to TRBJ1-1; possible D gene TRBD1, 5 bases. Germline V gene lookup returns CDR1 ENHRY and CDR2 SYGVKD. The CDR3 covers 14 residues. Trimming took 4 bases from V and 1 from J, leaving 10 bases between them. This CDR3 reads CAISGGEGNTEAFF. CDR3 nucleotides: TGTGCCATCAGTGGGGGGGAGGGGAACACTGAAGCTTTCTTT.

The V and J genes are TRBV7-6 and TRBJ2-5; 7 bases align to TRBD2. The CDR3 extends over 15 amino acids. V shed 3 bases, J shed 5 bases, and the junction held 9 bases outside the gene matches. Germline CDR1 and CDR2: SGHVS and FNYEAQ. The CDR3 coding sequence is TGTGCCAGCAGCTTCAGCGGGAACGGCTGGGAGACCCAGTACTTC. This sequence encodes CASSFSGNGWETQYF.

The CDR3 DNA is TGCGCCAGCAGCCAAGCCGTTTTCTACGAGCAGTACTTC. It is translated as CASSQAVFYEQYF. This chain links TRBV4-3 with TRBJ2-7; D uncertain. CDR1 and CDR2 (germline): LGHNA, YSLEER. The germline V and J ends were trimmed by 1 base and 3 bases, with 7 bases remaining between them. CDR3 length equals 13 residues.

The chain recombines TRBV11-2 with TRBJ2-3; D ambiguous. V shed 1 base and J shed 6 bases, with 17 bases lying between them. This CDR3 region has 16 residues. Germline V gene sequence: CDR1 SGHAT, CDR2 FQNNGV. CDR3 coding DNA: TGTGCCAGCAGCTTAGCCCAACCGACTGGATTTGATACGCAGTATTTT. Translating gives CASSLAQPTGFDTQYF.

The DNA for the CDR3 is TGTGCCAGCAGCTTTTCAGATAGGGAGGGCTACACCTTC. Its protein product is CASSFSDREGYTF. The chain carries TRBV7-9 and TRBJ1-2; D uncertain. Germline loops: CDR1 SEHNR, CDR2 FQNEAQ (reference sequence). This CDR3 contains 13 residues. V lost 3 bases and J lost 8, with 13 bases in between. Full variable domain (outside the CDR3, taken from reference TRBV7-9 and TRBJ1-2): DTGVSQNPRHKITKRGQNVTFRCDPISEHNRLYWYRQTLGQGPEFLTYFQNEAQLEKSRLLSDRFSAERPKGSFSTLEIQRTEQGDSAMYLCASSFSDREGYTFGSGTRLTVV.

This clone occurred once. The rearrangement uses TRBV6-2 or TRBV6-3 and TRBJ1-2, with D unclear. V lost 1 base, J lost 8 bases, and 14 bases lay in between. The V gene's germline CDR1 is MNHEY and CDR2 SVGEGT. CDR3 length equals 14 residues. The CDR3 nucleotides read TGTGCCAGCAGTTACTTATGGCACTTGGGAGGCTACACCTTC. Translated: CASSYLWHLGGYTF.

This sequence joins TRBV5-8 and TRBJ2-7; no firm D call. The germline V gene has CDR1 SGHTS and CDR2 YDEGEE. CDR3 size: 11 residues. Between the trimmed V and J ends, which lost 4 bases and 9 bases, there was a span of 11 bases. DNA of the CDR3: TGTGCCAGCAGCCCTGACCCAACGCAGTACTTC. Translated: CASSPDPTQYF.

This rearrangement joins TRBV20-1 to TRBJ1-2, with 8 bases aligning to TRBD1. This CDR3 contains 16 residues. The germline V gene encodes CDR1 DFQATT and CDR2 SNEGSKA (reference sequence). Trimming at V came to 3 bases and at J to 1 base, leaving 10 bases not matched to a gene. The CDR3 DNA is TGCAGTGCTAGTTGGGCAAGGACAGGGAATAACTATGGCTACACCTTC. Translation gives CSASWARTGNNYGYTF.

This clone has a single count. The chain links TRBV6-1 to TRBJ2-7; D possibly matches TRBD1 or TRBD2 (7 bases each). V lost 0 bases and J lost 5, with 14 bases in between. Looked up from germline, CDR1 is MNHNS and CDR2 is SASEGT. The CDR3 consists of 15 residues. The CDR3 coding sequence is TGTGCCAGCAGTGAAGCTGGCAGGGGGGGCGACGAGCAGTACTTC. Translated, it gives CASSEAGRGGDEQYF.